Listed below are T cell receptor beta chains from one sample, sequenced in a study of CD8 T cells in Susac syndrome. TCRdb recomputed calls from the immunoSEQ multiplex PCR reads with MiXCR, one row per CDR3 protein. Among about 150,000 distinct CDR3 sequences, 95% were seen once, and the ten largest hold around 0.2%. Sample: CD8+ T cells from PBMCs. The receptors were sampled from a human donor with Susac syndrome. Both conserved end residues are part of each CDR3. A D gene is named only where the DNA matches it firmly. Only some rows state a clone size, as once, few, many or a class for expanded clones.

>NA|TRBV7-8|TRBJ2-5|NA|15
CASSLSTSRGETQYF
TGTGCCAGCAGCTTATCTACTAGCAGGGGAGAGACCCAGTACTTC
>TRBD2|TRBV7-6|TRBJ2-1|NA|18
CASSLGVAGGPRYNEQFF
TGTGCCAGCAGCTTAGGTGTAGCGGGAGGGCCGCGCTACAATGAGCAGTTCTTC
>NA|TRBV14|TRBJ1-3|NA|15
CASSQLTASGNTIYF
TGTGCCAGCAGCCAACTGACAGCCTCTGGAAACACCATATATTTT
>NA|TRBV5-6|TRBJ2-5|NA|15
CASSLIRARGETQYF
TGTGCCAGCAGCTTGATCCGGGCTCGGGGGGAGACCCAGTACTTC
>NA|TRBV29-1|TRBJ2-1|NA|10
CSVHLDEQFF
TGCAGCGTTCATTTGGATGAGCAGTTCTTC
>NA|TRBV3-1|TRBJ2-7|once|14
CASSQETPSYEQYF
TGTGCCAGCAGCCAAGAGACCCCTTCCTACGAGCAGTACTTC
>NA|TRBV14|TRBJ1-2|NA|13
CASSQDGSYGYTF
TGTGCCAGCAGCCAAGACGGTTCATATGGCTACACCTTC
>NA|TRBV24-1|TRBJ1-2|NA|13
CATSDGLGYGYTF
TGTGCCACCAGTGATGGCCTCGGCTATGGCTACACCTTC
>TRBD1|TRBV2|TRBJ1-5|once|16
CASSALPGQGRQPQHF
TGTGCCAGCAGCGCTTTACCGGGACAGGGCCGCCAGCCCCAGCATTTT
>TRBD2|TRBV29-1|TRBJ2-7|NA|15
CSGLIGLADSYEQYF
TGCAGCGGTCTGATCGGACTAGCGGACTCCTACGAGCAGTACTTC
>TRBD2|TRBV13|TRBJ2-1|NA|16
CASSPFESGSLYEQFF
TGTGCCAGCAGCCCCTTCGAGAGCGGGAGTTTGTATGAGCAGTTCTTC
>NA|TRBV28|TRBJ1-4|NA|14
CASNTEGLSEKLFF
TGTGCCAGCAATACCGAGGGCTTATCGGAAAAACTGTTTTTT
>NA|TRBV27|TRBJ2-3|NA|14
CASSLLGALDTQYF
TGTGCCAGCAGTTTACTGGGGGCGCTTGATACGCAGTATTTT
>TRBD2|TRBV9|TRBJ2-1|NA|15
CASSVDGTNHNEQFF
TGTGCCAGCAGCGTAGACGGGACTAACCACAATGAGCAGTTCTTC
>NA|TRBV25-1|TRBJ2-1|NA|12
CASSDWDTPEFF
TGTGCCAGCAGTGACTGGGACACACCGGAGTTCTTC
>TRBD2|TRBV9|TRBJ2-5|NA|18
CASSKTRLAGLLGETQYF
TGTGCCAGCAGCAAGACCAGACTAGCGGGACTTCTCGGAGAGACCCAGTACTTC
>NA|TRBV28|TRBJ2-7|NA|12
CATLDSPNEQYF
TGTGCCACCTTGGACAGCCCGAACGAGCAGTACTTC
>TRBD2|TRBV29-1|TRBJ2-7|NA|13
CSVRLAGAYEQYF
TGCAGCGTTCGACTAGCGGGTGCCTACGAGCAGTACTTC